This T cell receptor (beta chain) emerged from a study of T cell responses to AZD1222 COVID-19 vaccine. Overall study results and limits: Most donors were white British and more were female, and clonal diversity was possibly underestimated. Vaccine-related CD4 TCRs covered spike, predominating at 160-218 and 743-854.

Germline assignment: CDR1 KGHSH and CDR2 LQKENI. The CDR3 is 18 residues long. Trimming left V 0 bases short and J 3 bases short, with 18 bases between. Clones were sequenced by immunoSEQ multiplex PCR, and TCRdb holds only the in-frame ones, with some missing. The profile shows roughly 100,000 clones, 90% of them singletons. A word on this clone: The antigen is not known.

The sample in question was peripheral blood, obtained 28 days after the second AZD1222 dose. The source of this sequence is an adult who received the AZD1222 COVID-19 vaccine. V usage is TRBV18 and J usage is TRBJ1-5, with D tentatively TRBD1 (5 bases). CDR3 DNA sequence: TGTGCCAGCTCACCACCGTCCCCATTAGGACATAACAATCAGCCCCAGCATTTT. Its protein product is CASSPPSPLGHNNQPQHF.